This T cell receptor (beta chain) was found in a study of blood T cell repertoires in COVID-19. About the study: The study drew acute and convalescent COVID-19 samples from the United States, Italy and Spain. T cells, B-cell-depleted T cells, or PBMCs provided the cDNA or gDNA that served as material.

Seattle enrolled patients during active infection and tracked them longitudinally. Under the authors' procedure: Amplification from reference gene primers served as the basis for estimated nucleated cell counts. The assay was immunoSEQ multiplex PCR, and TCRdb's table has in-frame clones only and misses some. V, J and clone size derive from that table, while D and trimming were established from the DNA sequence. The sample carries about 180,000 clones, 80% to 85% recorded once. The V gene's germline CDR1 is SGHNT and CDR2 YENEEA. V lost 4 bases and J 5 bases, leaving 11 bases between the germline ends. The CDR3 covers 13 residues. The table lists this clone with a count of one.

Sequenced material: peripheral blood. The clonotype was recovered from a woman older than 75 with COVID-19, enrolled during active disease. J is TRBJ2-5 and V is TRBV11-3; D call uncertain. The CDR3 DNA reads TGTGCCAGCAGCTACACCCAGTTTGAGACCCAGTACTTC. It is translated as CASSYTQFETQYF.